These 29 T cell receptor beta chains share one sample of origin, sequenced in a study of regulatory T cells in long-lasting Graves disease. Time point specified: newly diagnosed GD, antithyroid drugs for less than 3 months. After RNA was extracted from PBMCs, the TCR library was made from it. To make TCR beta libraries, researchers used iRepertoire HTBI primers and Arm-PCR of CDR3 regions. Each CDR3 protein is one row after TCRdb ran MiXCR on the multiplex PCR reads. This sample has about 220,000 distinct CDR3 sequences; roughly 18% occur once, and the top ten carry around 20%. The sample in question was peripheral blood mononuclear cells (PBMCs), obtained at new diagnosis, from a patient treated with antithyroid drugs. The receptors stem from a female donor with Graves disease.

The chain couples TRBV19 to TRBJ1-5, with TRBD1 matching 7 bases. J gave up 0 bases and V 6 bases, and 5 bases lay outside the gene matches. From germline, CDR1 is LNHDA and CDR2 SQIVND (reference sequence). The CDR3 is 15 amino acids. CDR3 bases: TGTGCCAGTAGACAAACAGGGGTTAGCAATCAGCCCCAGCATTTT. Translation: CASRQTGVSNQPQHF.

This clonotype was seen at least ten times. V is TRBV24-1 and J is TRBJ2-4; 7 bases match TRBD1. The V gene end was trimmed by 3 bases and the J gene end by 3 bases; junction bases not matched to a gene: 4. The CDR3 totals 15 residues. Germline V gene data show CDR1 as KGHDR and CDR2 as SFDVKD. This CDR3 reads CATSDPGTDKNIQYF. The DNA of the CDR3 is TGTGCCACCAGTGATCCCGGGACAGACAAAAACATTCAGTACTTC.

This clonotype has at least ten counts. This chain links TRBV4-3 with TRBJ1-2; tentative D call: TRBD1 (5 bases). CDR1 is LGHNA and CDR2 is YSLEER in the germline V gene. V lost 4 bases to trimming and J lost 2 bases, with 11 bases between them. This CDR3 contains 14 residues. The chain's CDR3 is CASSPPGRNYGYTF. CDR3 DNA sequence: TGCGCCAGCAGCCCGCCAGGGAGGAACTATGGCTACACCTTC.

This clonotype was detected a few times. The chain joins TRBV6-5 to TRBJ1-1; possible D gene TRBD1, 5 bases. CDR3 length: 12 residues. The V gene lost 0 bases and the J gene lost 10 bases, with 9 bases spanning the gap. Germline values: CDR1 MNHEY, CDR2 SVGAGI. CDR3 DNA sequence: TGTGCCAGCAGTTACTCGGGGGGATCAGCTTTCTTT. Protein product: CASSYSGGSAFF.

Details on this clonotype: With a far larger clone one base away, a read error is the likely cause. The V gene is TRBV27, the J gene TRBJ2-5, with D possibly being TRBD2 (6 bases). V lost 5 bases and J 3 bases, leaving 19 bases between the germline ends. Germline V gene lookup returns CDR1 MNHEY and CDR2 SMNVEV (reference sequence). CDR3 length: 16 amino acids. CDR3 sequence (DNA): TGTGCCAGCAGTGACGATAGCGGCGCCACCAAAGAGACCCAGTACTTC. Residues: CASSDDSGATKETQYF.

This clonotype was picked up a small number of times. The rearrangement joins TRBV18 to TRBJ2-1; tentatively, D is TRBD1 or TRBD2 (6 bases each). The CDR3 loop spans 18 amino acids. Germline loops: CDR1 KGHSH, CDR2 LQKENI. The ends were cut back, 2 bases at V and 4 bases at J, with 21 bases in the middle. CDR3 sequence (DNA): TGTGCCAGCTCACCAAGTCTTGGAGGGGGGACCCTATACAATGAGCAGTTCTTC. As protein: CASSPSLGGGTLYNEQFF. Full variable domain (remainder filled in from reference TRBV18 and TRBJ2-1): NAGVMQNPRHLVRRRGQEARLRCSPMKGHSHVYWYRQLPEEGLKFMVYLQKENIIDESGMPKERFSAEFPKEGPSILRIQQVVRGDSAAYFCASSPSLGGGTLYNEQFFGPGTRLTVL.

This clonotype has just a few counts. This chain joins TRBV2 and TRBJ1-2; maybe TRBD1 (6 bases). The CDR3 runs to 15 residues. V was clipped by 1 base and J by 6 bases, with 15 bases between them. In germline, CDR1 is SNHLY, CDR2 FYNNEI. The DNA of the CDR3 is TGTGCCAGCAGTGAAGGACCCCAGGGGTCCAATGGCTACACCTTC. Translated: CASSEGPQGSNGYTF.

The gene calls are TRBV20-1 and TRBJ1-2; D not resolved. Germline loops: CDR1 DFQATT, CDR2 SNEGSKA (reference sequence). The CDR3 loop spans 15 amino acids. Trimming removed 0 bases from V and 0 bases from J, with 11 bases in between. The DNA of the CDR3 is TGCAGTGCTAGAGATCTGCAGGCCCCTAACTATGGCTACACCTTC. Its translation: CSARDLQAPNYGYTF.

This clonotype has at least ten counts. The gene calls are TRBV6-2 or TRBV6-3 and TRBJ2-3; D ambiguous. The CDR3 length is 15 residues. Trimming took 4 bases from V and 3 from J, leaving 14 bases between them. From germline, CDR1 is MNHEY and CDR2 SVGEGT. The CDR3 loop is CASSSPGLGTDTQYF. CDR3 nucleotides: TGTGCCAGCAGTTCCCCGGGCCTGGGTACAGATACGCAGTATTTT.

In its sample, this clonotype was seen a few times. One base away lies a much larger clone, so this may be a sequencing read error. V usage is TRBV12-3 or TRBV12-4 and J usage is TRBJ2-2; no firm D call. The CDR3 length is 14 residues. V lost 6 bases and J lost 4, with 12 bases in between. CDR3 sequence: CASRWGSSTGELFF. Here the CDR3 DNA reads TGTGCCAGCAGGTGGGGATCGAGCACCGGGGAGCTGTTTTTT.

This chain links TRBV7-2 with TRBJ2-1; 7 bases map to TRBD2. Trimming at V came to 5 bases and at J to 2 bases, leaving 12 bases not matched to a gene. Germline CDR1 and CDR2: SGHTA and FQGNSA. The CDR3 covers 17 residues. The CDR3 loop reads CASSQGGAAAPYNEQFF. The CDR3 DNA reads as TGTGCCAGCAGCCAGGGAGGGGCCGCAGCCCCCTACAATGAGCAGTTCTTC.

This clonotype was found once. The chain recombines TRBV20-1 with TRBJ2-2; 11 bases align to TRBD2. Germline assignment: CDR1 DFQATT and CDR2 SNEGSKA (reference sequence). The V gene end was trimmed by 0 bases and the J gene end by 1 base; junction bases not matched to a gene: 1. The CDR3 has 16 amino acids. In DNA form, the CDR3 reads TGCAGTGCTAGAGAGGGGACTAGCGGGAACACCGGGGAGCTGTTTTTT. Its translation is CSAREGTSGNTGELFF.

The rearrangement links TRBV6-4 to TRBJ2-1, with 13 nucleotides matching TRBD2. CDR3 size: 19 residues. Germline V gene lookup returns CDR1 MRHNA and CDR2 SNTAGT. V gave up 3 bases and J gave up 8 bases; unmatched junction bases: 16. CDR3 nucleotides: TGTGCCAGCAGTGAGGACTCACGGACTAGCGGGAGCGGAGTAGATGAGCAGTTCTTC. Amino acid sequence: CASSEDSRTSGSGVDEQFF.

The sample holds many counts of this clonotype. This rearrangement joins TRBV6-1 to TRBJ2-1; 16 positions match TRBD2. This CDR3 region has 19 residues. Germline assignment: CDR1 MNHNS and CDR2 SASEGT. The ends lost 5 bases at V and 3 bases at J; junction bases unmatched: 10. In DNA, the CDR3 is TGTGCCAGCAGTACTGCCTCCGGGACTAGCGGGAGGGGCTACAATGAGCAGTTCTTC. It translates to CASSTASGTSGRGYNEQFF.

The chain recombines TRBV5-6 with TRBJ1-3; possible D gene TRBD1, 6 bases. This CDR3 is 15 amino acids long. The germline V gene has CDR1 SGHDT and CDR2 YYEEEE. V lost 0 bases to trimming and J lost 2 bases, with 9 bases between them. CDR3 bases: TGTGCCAGCAGCTTGGGACAGGAGCCTGGAAACACCATATATTTT. Its protein is CASSLGQEPGNTIYF.

This clonotype was picked up many times. The CDR3 DNA is TGTGCCAGCAGCTTTGAACGGAACACTGAAGCTTTCTTT. It is translated as CASSFERNTEAFF. The chain has TRBV11-2 and TRBJ1-1; no clear D. This CDR3 is built from 13 residues. Trimming removed 3 bases from V and 1 base from J, with 6 bases in between. Per germline, CDR1 SGHAT and CDR2 FQNNGV.

The rearrangement joins TRBV19 to TRBJ2-3; no definite D call. The CDR3 contains 11 residues. Germline CDR1 is LNHDA and CDR2 is SQIVND (reference sequence). V was pared by 8 bases and J by 0 bases, with 3 bases between. The CDR3 DNA reads TGTGCCAGTGGCAGCACAGATACGCAGTATTTT. It yields the protein CASGSTDTQYF.

The J gene is TRBJ1-3, the V gene TRBV29-1; D is possibly TRBD1 (6 bases). The CDR3 sequence is 11 residues long. Trimming removed 7 bases from V and 9 bases from J, with 13 bases in between. CDR1 and CDR2 (germline): SQVTM, ANQGSEA. The CDR3 here is CSAYRGGTIYF. The CDR3 region has the DNA TGCAGCGCCTACCGAGGGGGCACCATATATTTT.

Regarding this clonotype: At one of its ends the junction is not consistent with the germline gene, which may arise from a read error. V gene TRBV6-5 combines with J gene TRBJ2-7, with D perhaps given as TRBD1 or TRBD2 (6 bases each). CDR3 length: 16 amino acids. Germline V lookup: CDR1 MNHEY, CDR2 SVGAGI. CDR3: CASSFQLGGRRNEQHF. Here the CDR3 DNA reads TGTGCCAGCAGTTTCCAGTTAGGGGGGAGAAGAAACGAGCAGCACTTC.

The V call is TRBV10-3, the J call TRBJ2-2; TRBD2 aligns across 10 bases. CDR1 ENHRY and CDR2 SYGVKD come from the germline V gene. The J segment lost 5 bases and the V segment lost 2 bases, leaving 5 bases of the junction unmatched. This CDR3 has 16 amino acids. In DNA form, the CDR3 reads TGTGCCATCAGTGAGGGACTAGCGGAACAAACCGGGGAGCTGTTTTTT. It specifies CAISEGLAEQTGELFF.

This clonotype was picked up many times. The rearrangement uses TRBV12-3 or TRBV12-4 and TRBJ1-6; no clear D. V was trimmed by 4 bases and J by 8 bases, leaving 15 bases between them. CDR3 length: 15 residues. For the CDR3, the DNA is TGTGCCAGCAGTTCCCAAGTTGGGTCCGATTCACCCCTCCACTTT. It specifies CASSSQVGSDSPLHF.

A word on this clonotype: Being one base from a much bigger clone, this may be a read error. The V call is TRBV6-1, the J call TRBJ2-5; the match to TRBD1 covers 8 bases. The V segment lost 5 bases and the J segment 7 bases; nucleotides outside the gene matches: 12. Looked up from germline, CDR1 is MNHNS and CDR2 is SASEGT. The CDR3 loop spans 15 amino acids. The CDR3 loop reads CASSTTGQDGGTQYF. Written as DNA, the CDR3 is TGTGCCAGCAGTACCACGGGACAGGACGGGGGGACCCAGTACTTC.

This chain links TRBV9 with TRBJ2-3, with no clear D. The J call could be wrong; TRBJ2-7 is a better fit for the DNA end. The CDR3 totals 13 residues. Germline CDR1 reads SGDLS; CDR2 reads YYNGEE. The CDR3 bases are TGTGCCAGCAGTGCTAGGTCATCCTACGAGCAGTACTTC. This gives the protein CASSARSSYEQYF.

This clonotype was picked up one time. A much larger clone differs by one base, so this may be a read error. The chain links TRBV20-1 to TRBJ1-1, with D possibly matching TRBD1 (6 bases). CDR3 size: 14 residues. V lost 3 bases and J lost 5, with 16 bases in between. Per the germline V gene, CDR1 is DFQATT and CDR2 is SNEGSKA (reference sequence). In DNA, the CDR3 is TGCAGTGCTAGTTTGAGCAGGGGCGGGACTGAAGCTTTCTTT. Translated, it gives CSASLSRGGTEAFF.

This clonotype was detected many times. The chain is built from TRBV28 and TRBJ1-5; TRBD1 aligns across 7 bases. Trimming took 2 bases from V and 0 from J; bases not matched to a gene: 7. Germline CDR1 MDHEN, CDR2 SYDVKM. The CDR3 has 17 amino acids. The CDR3: CASSLPDREYSNQPQHF. CDR3 DNA sequence: TGTGCCAGCAGTTTACCCGACAGGGAATATAGCAATCAGCCCCAGCATTTT.

As regards this clonotype: A far larger clone is one base from this, pointing to a likely read error. This rearrangement joins TRBV10-3 to TRBJ1-2; no clear D gene. CDR3 size: 17 residues. Germline V gene lookup returns CDR1 ENHRY and CDR2 SYGVKD. In DNA form, the CDR3 reads TGTGCCAGCAGTTTCGTAGTAAGCGGGCGAGGCTACTGTGGCTACACCTTC. Amino acid sequence: CASSFVVSGRGYCGYTF.

This clonotype was picked up many times. The genes are TRBV7-6 and TRBJ2-3, with 9 positions matching TRBD2. The CDR3 length is 16 residues. Trimming took 4 bases from V and 6 from J; bases not matched to a gene: 11. In germline, CDR1 is SGHVS, CDR2 FNYEAQ. This chain's CDR3 is CASSSVAGVGADTQYF. CDR3 coding DNA: TGTGCCAGCAGCTCAGTAGCGGGAGTTGGGGCGGATACGCAGTATTTT.

Worth noting for this clonotype: Given a much more abundant clone one base away, this may be a read error. This sequence joins TRBV20-1 and TRBJ2-3; TRBD2 aligns across 9 bases. This CDR3 region has 16 residues. Germline CDR1 is DFQATT and CDR2 is SNEGSKA (reference sequence). CDR3 residues: CSARAASGKSTDAQYF. Written as DNA, the CDR3 is TGCAGTGCTAGAGCTGCTAGCGGGAAGAGCACAGATGCGCAGTATTTT.

This clonotype was seen repeatedly, ten times or more. This rearrangement joins TRBV28 to TRBJ1-2; D call uncertain. From germline, CDR1 is MDHEN and CDR2 SYDVKM. This CDR3 region has 13 residues. The V end was cut by 4 bases, the J end by 1 base, with 7 bases between. The CDR3 nucleotides read TGTGCCAGCAGTTATCCGCGTAACTATGGCTACACCTTC. Amino acids: CASSYPRNYGYTF.